These T cell receptor beta chains were read from a single sample in a study of blood T cell repertoires in COVID-19. TCRdb's table, derived via immunoSEQ multiplex PCR, lists solely in-frame clones and lacks some. The sample records 130,000 to 150,000 clones, about 91% being singletons. The sequenced sample consisted of peripheral blood. Every receptor here comes from a woman aged 50 to 60 with acute or convalescent COVID-19. CDR3s include the opening cysteine and the closing phenylalanine or tryptophan. The D gene is left open where the match is weak. Size is omitted from some rows. Given values are once, few, many or a class for expanded clones.

d_call,clone_size,v_call,j_call,cdr3_aa,cdr3_nt
-,once,TRBV28,TRBJ1-5,CASSPAGDFQPQHF,TGTGCCAGCAGTCCTGCAGGGGATTTTCAGCCCCAGCATTTT
-,-,TRBV7-8,TRBJ1-6,CASSLAWGRDNSPLHF,TGTGCCAGCAGCTTAGCGTGGGGGCGCGATAATTCACCCCTCCACTTT
-,-,TRBV5-1,TRBJ1-2,CASSFDGYTF,TGCGCCAGCAGCTTCGATGGCTACACCTTC
TRBD2,few,TRBV7-6,TRBJ2-1,CASSRYLAGGARDEQFF,TGTGCCAGCAGCCGTTATCTTGCGGGAGGGGCCAGGGATGAGCAGTTCTTC
-,-,TRBV3-1/TRBV3-2,TRBJ1-2,CASSQAPRQINYGYTF,TGTGCCAGCAGCCAAGCCCCGCGGCAGATCAACTATGGCTACACCTTC
TRBD1,-,TRBV15,TRBJ1-3,CATSREFGVQGHGNTIYF,TGTGCCACCAGCAGAGAATTTGGGGTACAGGGGCATGGAAACACCATATATTTT
-,-,TRBV7-9,TRBJ1-1,CASSLQGLGTEAFF,TGTGCCAGCAGCTTACAGGGATTAGGCACTGAAGCTTTCTTT
TRBD2,-,TRBV7-6,TRBJ2-7,CASSLGLAGLYEQYF,TGTGCCAGCAGCTTAGGTCTAGCGGGCCTCTACGAGCAGTACTTC
-,-,TRBV11-2,TRBJ2-1,CASSLVSGVNEQFF,TGTGCCAGCAGCTTAGTATCGGGGGTCAATGAGCAGTTCTTC
-,-,TRBV18,TRBJ1-4,CASSPTLQATNEKLFF,TGTGCCAGCTCACCAACGCTTCAGGCAACTAATGAAAAACTGTTTTTT
TRBD1,-,TRBV10-3,TRBJ1-2,CAYRTGAGYTF,TGTGCCTACAGGACAGGGGCAGGCTACACCTTC
TRBD1,once,TRBV30,TRBJ2-7,CAWSVTTGGEQYF,TGTGCCTGGAGTGTAACGACAGGGGGCGAGCAGTACTTC
-,-,TRBV5-1,TRBJ1-3,CASSLGQDSGNTIYF,TGCGCCAGCAGCTTGGGGCAGGACTCTGGAAACACCATATATTTT
-,-,TRBV14,TRBJ1-2,CASSQDRVPGGYTF,TGTGCCAGCAGCCAAGATCGGGTCCCAGGGGGCTACACCTTC
-,-,TRBV20-1,TRBJ1-2,CSAPNYGYTF,TGCAGTGCTCCAAACTATGGCTACACCTTC
-,-,TRBV27,TRBJ1-5,CASSLWENQPQHF,TGTGCCAGCAGTTTATGGGAGAATCAGCCCCAGCATTTT
TRBD2,-,TRBV3-1/TRBV3-2,TRBJ2-5,CASSQGLLAAKETQYF,TGTGCCAGCAGCCAGGGCCTACTAGCGGCAAAGGAGACCCAGTACTTC
-,-,TRBV9,TRBJ1-1,CASSVLPPTEAFF,TGTGCCAGCAGCGTACTCCCCCCCACTGAAGCTTTCTTT
-,few,TRBV5-1,TRBJ1-4,CASSAGTPRNEKLFF,TGCGCCAGCAGCGCCGGGACACCTCGTAATGAAAAACTGTTTTTT
TRBD2,-,TRBV14,TRBJ2-6,CASSPRAQAGAGANVLTF,TGTGCCAGCAGCCCCCGGGCCCAGGCGGGGGCTGGGGCCAACGTCCTGACTTTC
-,-,TRBV7-3,TRBJ2-2,CASSLSNTGELFF,TGTGCCAGCAGCCTATCGAACACCGGGGAGCTGTTTTTT
-,-,TRBV5-4,TRBJ1-1,CASSLVTGLVTEAFF,TGTGCCAGCAGCTTGGTAACGGGGTTAGTCACTGAAGCTTTCTTT
-,-,TRBV5-1,TRBJ1-1,CASSSIHRPGSEGRMTEAFF,TGCGCCAGCAGCTCCATCCACCGACCTGGATCGGAGGGCAGGATGACTGAAGCTTTCTTT
-,-,TRBV18,TRBJ1-4,CASSPQSTTNEKLFF,TGTGCCAGCTCACCACAGAGTACAACTAATGAAAAACTGTTTTTT
-,-,TRBV11-2,TRBJ2-2,CASSHPRDTGELFF,TGTGCCAGCAGCCACCCACGGGACACCGGGGAGCTGTTTTTT
-,-,TRBV19,TRBJ2-7,CASSMDSFYEQYF,TGTGCCAGTAGTATGGACTCCTTCTACGAGCAGTACTTC
-,-,TRBV7-9,TRBJ1-4,CASSLYRVLNEKLFF,TGTGCCAGCAGCTTATATCGGGTGCTTAATGAAAAACTGTTTTTT
-,-,TRBV6-5,TRBJ1-2,CASSRVLDSGGYTF,TGTGCCAGCAGTCGAGTCCTGGACAGCGGTGGCTACACCTTC
-,once,TRBV7-3,TRBJ1-6,CASSPYPRDLNSPLHF,TGTGCCAGCAGCCCATATCCCCGGGACTTGAATTCACCCCTCCACTTT
-,-,TRBV9,TRBJ2-7,CASSVGQSTYEQYF,TGTGCCAGCAGCGTAGGACAGTCCACCTACGAGCAGTACTTC
TRBD1,-,TRBV7-3,TRBJ2-2,CASSRQGTTGELFF,TGTGCCAGCAGCCGACAGGGGACCACCGGGGAGCTGTTTTTT
TRBD2,once,TRBV27,TRBJ2-1,CASSSGTSGVPSYNEQFF,TGTGCCAGCAGTTCCGGGACTAGCGGGGTTCCCTCCTACAATGAGCAGTTCTTC
-,-,TRBV19,TRBJ1-2,CASSIGWTANGYTF,TGTGCCAGTAGTATAGGCTGGACAGCCAATGGCTACACCTTC
-,-,TRBV6-4,TRBJ2-2,CASSDRWSQANTGELFF,TGTGCCAGCAGTGACCGATGGTCCCAGGCGAACACCGGGGAGCTGTTTTTT
-,-,TRBV6-7,TRBJ1-5,CASSYSRPGLNQPQHF,TGTGCCAGCAGTTACTCCCGCCCGGGTCTCAATCAGCCCCAGCATTTT